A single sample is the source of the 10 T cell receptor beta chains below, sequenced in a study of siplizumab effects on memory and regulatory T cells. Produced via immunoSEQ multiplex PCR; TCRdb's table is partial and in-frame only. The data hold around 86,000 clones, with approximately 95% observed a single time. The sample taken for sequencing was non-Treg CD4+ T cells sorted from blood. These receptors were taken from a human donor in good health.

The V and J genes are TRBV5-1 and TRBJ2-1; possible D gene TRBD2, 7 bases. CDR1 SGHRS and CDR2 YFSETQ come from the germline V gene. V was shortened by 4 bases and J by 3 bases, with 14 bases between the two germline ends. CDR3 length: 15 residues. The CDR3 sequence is CASSQYGGRYNEQFF. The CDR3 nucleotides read TGCGCCAGCAGCCAATACGGGGGGCGCTACAATGAGCAGTTCTTC.

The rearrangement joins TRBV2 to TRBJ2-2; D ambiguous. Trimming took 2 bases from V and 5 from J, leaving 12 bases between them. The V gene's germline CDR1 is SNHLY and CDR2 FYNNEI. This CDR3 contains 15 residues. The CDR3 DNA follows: TGTGCCAGCAGTGAATTTGGTCCTATGACCGGGGAGCTGTTTTTT. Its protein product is CASSEFGPMTGELFF.

The CDR3 coding sequence is TGTGCCAGCAGCTTCCCCCCTGGGGAGACCCAGTACTTC. Its protein product is CASSFPPGETQYF. This chain joins TRBV7-2 and TRBJ2-5; D not certain. Per the germline V gene, CDR1 is SGHTA and CDR2 is FQGNSA. The V and J ends lost 3 bases and 5 bases respectively, with 10 bases between them. CDR3 length: 13 amino acids. The full variable domain, with the rest looked up from reference TRBV7-2 and TRBJ2-5, is GAGVSQSPSNKVTEKGKDVELRCDPISGHTALYWYRQSLGQGLEFLIYFQGNSAPDKSGLPSDRFSAERTGGSVSTLTIQRTQQEDSAVYLCASSFPPGETQYFGPGTRLLVL.

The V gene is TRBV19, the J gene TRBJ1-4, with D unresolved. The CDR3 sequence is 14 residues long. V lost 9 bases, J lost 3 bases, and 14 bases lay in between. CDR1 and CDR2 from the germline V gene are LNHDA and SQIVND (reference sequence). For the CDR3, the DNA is TGTGCCAGGGATTTTAATGGGCCTAATGAAAAACTGTTTTTT. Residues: CARDFNGPNEKLFF.

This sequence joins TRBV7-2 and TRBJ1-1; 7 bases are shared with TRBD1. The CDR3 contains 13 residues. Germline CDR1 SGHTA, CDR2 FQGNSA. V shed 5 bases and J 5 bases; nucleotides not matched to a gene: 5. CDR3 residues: CASSQRQGTEAFF. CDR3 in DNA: TGTGCCAGCAGCCAAAGACAGGGAACTGAAGCTTTCTTT.

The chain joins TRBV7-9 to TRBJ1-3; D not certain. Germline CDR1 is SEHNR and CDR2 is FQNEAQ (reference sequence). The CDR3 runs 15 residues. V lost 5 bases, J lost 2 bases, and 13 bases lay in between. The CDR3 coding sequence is TGTGCCAGCAGCACTCCCGGTGGTCCTGGAAACACCATATATTTT. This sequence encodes CASSTPGGPGNTIYF. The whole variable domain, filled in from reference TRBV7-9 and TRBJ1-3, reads DTGVSQNPRHKITKRGQNVTFRCDPISEHNRLYWYRQTLGQGPEFLTYFQNEAQLEKSRLLSDRFSAERPKGSFSTLEIQRTEQGDSAMYLCASSTPGGPGNTIYFGEGSWLTVV.

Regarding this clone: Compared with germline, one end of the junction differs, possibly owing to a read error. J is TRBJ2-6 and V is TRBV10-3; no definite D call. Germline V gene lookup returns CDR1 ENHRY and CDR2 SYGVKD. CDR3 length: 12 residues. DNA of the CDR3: TGTGCCACCAGTAATGGGGCCAACGTCCTGACTTTC. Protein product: CATSNGANVLTF.

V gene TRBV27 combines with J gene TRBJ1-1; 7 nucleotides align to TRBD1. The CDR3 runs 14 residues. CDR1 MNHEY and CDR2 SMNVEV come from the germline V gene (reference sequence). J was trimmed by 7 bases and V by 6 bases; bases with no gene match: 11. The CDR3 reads CASSHSSHRGEAFF. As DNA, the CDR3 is TGTGCCAGCAGCCACTCCTCCCACAGGGGTGAAGCTTTCTTT.

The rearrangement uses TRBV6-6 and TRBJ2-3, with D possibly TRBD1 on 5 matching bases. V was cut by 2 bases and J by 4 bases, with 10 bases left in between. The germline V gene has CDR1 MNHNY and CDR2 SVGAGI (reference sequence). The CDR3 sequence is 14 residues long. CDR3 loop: CASSYGHLPDTQYF. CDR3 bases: TGTGCCAGCAGTTACGGACACCTCCCAGATACGCAGTATTTT.

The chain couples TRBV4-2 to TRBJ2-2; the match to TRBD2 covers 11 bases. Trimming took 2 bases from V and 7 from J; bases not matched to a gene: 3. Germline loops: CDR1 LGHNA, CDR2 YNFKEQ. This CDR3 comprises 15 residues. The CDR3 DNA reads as TGTGCCAGCAGCCAACTCGGACTAGCGGGCGGGGAGCTGTTTTTT. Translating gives CASSQLGLAGGELFF.